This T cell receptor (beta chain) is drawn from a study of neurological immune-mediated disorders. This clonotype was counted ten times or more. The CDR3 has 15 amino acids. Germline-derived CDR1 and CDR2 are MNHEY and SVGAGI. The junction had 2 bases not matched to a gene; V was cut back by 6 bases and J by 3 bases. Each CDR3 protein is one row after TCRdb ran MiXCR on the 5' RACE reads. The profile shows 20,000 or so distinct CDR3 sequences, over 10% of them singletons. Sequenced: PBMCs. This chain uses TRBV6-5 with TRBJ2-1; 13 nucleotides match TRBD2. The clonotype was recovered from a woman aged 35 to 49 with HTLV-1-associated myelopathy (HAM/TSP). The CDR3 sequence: CASRTSGGFYNEQFF. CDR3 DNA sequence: TGTGCCAGCAGGACTAGCGGGGGGTTCTACAATGAGCAGTTCTTC.